Sequencing of this T cell receptor beta chain was carried out in a study of T cells in Graves' hyperthyroidism and ophthalmopathy. The investigators amplified TCR beta CDR3 regions from RNA transcripts. With the HTBI primer set, the TCR CDR3 went through a first round of RT-PCR. TCRdb fed the multiplex PCR reads into MiXCR, producing one record per CDR3 protein. The sample has around 350,000 distinct CDR3 sequences; about 20% are singletons. The study, taken as a whole, reports: The authors' 13 V-J model separated ophthalmopathy from stable hyperthyroidism.

This clonotype was detected only a few times. The target antigen is unknown. This could be a read error, since a much larger clone is one nucleotide away. This clonotype was sampled from a woman in her late teens or twenties with Graves' hyperthyroidism. Material: blood.

The CDR3 DNA sequence: TGTGCCCGCAGCTTATTGTTTACAAGCTATGGCTACACCTTC. It encodes CARSLLFTSYGYTF. This chain joins TRBV7-8 and TRBJ1-2; D unresolved. From germline, CDR1 is SGHVS and CDR2 FQNEAQ. The length of the CDR3 is 14 residues.